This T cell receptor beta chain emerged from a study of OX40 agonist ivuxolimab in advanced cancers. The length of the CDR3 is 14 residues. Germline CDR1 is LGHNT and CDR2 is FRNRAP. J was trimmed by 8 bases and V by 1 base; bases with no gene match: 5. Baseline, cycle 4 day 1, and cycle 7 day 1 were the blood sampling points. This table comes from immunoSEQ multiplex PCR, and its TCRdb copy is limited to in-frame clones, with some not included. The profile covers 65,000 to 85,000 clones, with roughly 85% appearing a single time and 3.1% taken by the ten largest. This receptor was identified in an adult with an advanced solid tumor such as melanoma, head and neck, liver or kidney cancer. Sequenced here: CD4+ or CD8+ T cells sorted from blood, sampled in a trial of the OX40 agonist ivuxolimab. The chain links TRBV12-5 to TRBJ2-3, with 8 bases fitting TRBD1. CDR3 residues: CASGLGPGGGTQYF. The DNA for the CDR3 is TGTGCTAGTGGTTTGGGCCCAGGGGGCGGTACGCAGTATTTT.